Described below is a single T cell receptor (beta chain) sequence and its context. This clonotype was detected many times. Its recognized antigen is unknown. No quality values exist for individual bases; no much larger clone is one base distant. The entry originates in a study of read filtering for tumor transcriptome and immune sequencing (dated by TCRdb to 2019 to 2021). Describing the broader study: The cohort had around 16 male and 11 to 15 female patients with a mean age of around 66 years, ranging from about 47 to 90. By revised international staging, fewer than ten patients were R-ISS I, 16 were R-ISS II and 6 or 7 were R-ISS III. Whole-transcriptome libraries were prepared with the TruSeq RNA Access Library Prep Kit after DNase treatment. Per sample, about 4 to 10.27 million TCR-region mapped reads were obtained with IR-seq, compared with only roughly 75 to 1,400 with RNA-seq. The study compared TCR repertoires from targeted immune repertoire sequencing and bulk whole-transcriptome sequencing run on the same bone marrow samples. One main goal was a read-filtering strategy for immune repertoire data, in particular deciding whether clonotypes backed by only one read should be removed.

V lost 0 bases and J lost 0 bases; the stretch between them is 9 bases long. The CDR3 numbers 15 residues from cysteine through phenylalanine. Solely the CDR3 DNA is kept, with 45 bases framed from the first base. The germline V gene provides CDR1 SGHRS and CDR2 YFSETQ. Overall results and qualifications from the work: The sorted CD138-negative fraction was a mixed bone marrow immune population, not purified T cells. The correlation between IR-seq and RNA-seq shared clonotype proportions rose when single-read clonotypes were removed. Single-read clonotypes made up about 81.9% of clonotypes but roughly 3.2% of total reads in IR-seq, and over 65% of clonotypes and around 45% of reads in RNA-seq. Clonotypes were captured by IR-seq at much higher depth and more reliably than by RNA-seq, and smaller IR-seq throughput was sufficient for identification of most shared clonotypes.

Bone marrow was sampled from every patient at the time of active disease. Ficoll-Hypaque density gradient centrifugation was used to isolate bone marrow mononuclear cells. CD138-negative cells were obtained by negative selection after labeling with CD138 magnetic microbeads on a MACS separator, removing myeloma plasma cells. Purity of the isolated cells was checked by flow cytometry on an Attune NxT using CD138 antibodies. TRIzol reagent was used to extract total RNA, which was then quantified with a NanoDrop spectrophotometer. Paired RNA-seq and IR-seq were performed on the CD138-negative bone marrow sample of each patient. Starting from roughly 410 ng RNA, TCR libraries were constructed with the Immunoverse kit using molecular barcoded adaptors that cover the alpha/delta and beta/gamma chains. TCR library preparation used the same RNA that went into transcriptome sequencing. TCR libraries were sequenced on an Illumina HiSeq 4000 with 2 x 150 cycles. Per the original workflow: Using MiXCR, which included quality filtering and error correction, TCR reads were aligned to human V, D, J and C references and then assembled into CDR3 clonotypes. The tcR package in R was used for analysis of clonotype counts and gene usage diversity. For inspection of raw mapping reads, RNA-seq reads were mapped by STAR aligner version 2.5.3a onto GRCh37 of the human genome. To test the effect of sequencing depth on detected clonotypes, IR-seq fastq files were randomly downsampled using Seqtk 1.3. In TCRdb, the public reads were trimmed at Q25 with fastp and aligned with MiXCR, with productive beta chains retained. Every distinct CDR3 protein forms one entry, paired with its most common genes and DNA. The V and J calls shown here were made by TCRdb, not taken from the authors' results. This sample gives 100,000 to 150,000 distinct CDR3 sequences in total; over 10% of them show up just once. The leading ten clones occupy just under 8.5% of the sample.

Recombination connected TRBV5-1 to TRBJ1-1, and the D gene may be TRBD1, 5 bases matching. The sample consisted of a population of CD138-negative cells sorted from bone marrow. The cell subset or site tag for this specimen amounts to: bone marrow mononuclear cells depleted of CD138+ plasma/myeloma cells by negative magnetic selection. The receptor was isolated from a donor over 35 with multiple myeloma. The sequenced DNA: TGCGCCAGCAGCTTGGCCGGGGGGGTGAACACTGAAGCTTTCTTT. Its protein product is CASSLAGGVNTEAFF.